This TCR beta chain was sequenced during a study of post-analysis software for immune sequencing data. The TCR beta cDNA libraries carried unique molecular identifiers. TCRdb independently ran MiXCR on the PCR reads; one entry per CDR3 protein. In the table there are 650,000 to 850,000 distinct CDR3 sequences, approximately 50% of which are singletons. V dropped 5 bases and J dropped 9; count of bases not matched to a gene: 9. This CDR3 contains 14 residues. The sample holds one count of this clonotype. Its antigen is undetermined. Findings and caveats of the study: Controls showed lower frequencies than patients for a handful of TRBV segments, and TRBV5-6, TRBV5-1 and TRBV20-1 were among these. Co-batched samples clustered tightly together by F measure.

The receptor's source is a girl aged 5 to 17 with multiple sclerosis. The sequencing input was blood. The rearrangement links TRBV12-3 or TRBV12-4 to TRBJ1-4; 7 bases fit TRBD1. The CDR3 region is CASSPRTGDKKLFF. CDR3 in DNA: TGTGCCAGCAGTCCCAGGACAGGCGATAAAAAACTGTTTTTT.